This T cell receptor beta chain was identified in a study of CD8 T cells in ankylosing spondylitis. Trimming left V 3 bases short and J 3 bases short, with 12 bases between. Germline loops: CDR1 SGHRS, CDR2 YFSETQ. The CDR3 spans 15 residues. One entry per CDR3 protein, called by TCRdb with MiXCR from the 5' RACE reads. The top ten hold around 6.8% of the sample, which has about 240,000 distinct CDR3 sequences, roughly 8.6% seen once. This clonotype was found many times. The specimen was blood, either unsorted or a sorted T cell fraction (not recorded which). This receptor was identified in a male donor with ankylosing spondylitis or in good health (not recorded which). The chain is built from TRBV5-1 and TRBJ1-4; D is undetermined. CDR3 in DNA: TGCGCCAGCAGCTCGAATCCCTGGGCTAATGAAAAACTGTTTTTT. The encoded protein is CASSSNPWANEKLFF.